The clone carrying this T cell receptor (beta chain) was seen a few times. Its matching antigen is unknown. This sample is part of a study of T cells in Graves' hyperthyroidism and ophthalmopathy. Study-level information: Peripheral blood samples were taken at initial diagnosis, prior to any treatment.

The CDR3 runs to 17 residues. Germline V gene lookup returns CDR1 MNHEY and CDR2 SMNVEV (reference sequence). The V segment lost 1 base and the J segment 0 bases; nucleotides outside the gene matches: 5. General observations from the study: Separating ophthalmopathy from stable hyperthyroidism was achieved by a 13 V-J model.

PBMCs were obtained from 10 ml fresh peripheral blood. RNA transcripts provided the source from which TCR beta CDR3 regions were amplified. Researchers ran a first-round RT-PCR on the TCR CDR3 using the HTBI primer set. Each CDR3 protein is one row after TCRdb ran MiXCR on the multiplex PCR reads. The repertoire holds about 640,000 distinct CDR3 sequences, with around 20% as singletons. The receptor was isolated from a man aged 30-40 years with Graves' ophthalmopathy. This chain links TRBV27 with TRBJ2-3, with 9 bases fitting TRBD2. The sample taken for sequencing was blood. The CDR3 spells CASSLLPLAGSTDTQYF. Here the CDR3 DNA reads TGTGCCAGCAGTTTATTGCCCCTAGCGGGAAGCACAGATACGCAGTATTTT.